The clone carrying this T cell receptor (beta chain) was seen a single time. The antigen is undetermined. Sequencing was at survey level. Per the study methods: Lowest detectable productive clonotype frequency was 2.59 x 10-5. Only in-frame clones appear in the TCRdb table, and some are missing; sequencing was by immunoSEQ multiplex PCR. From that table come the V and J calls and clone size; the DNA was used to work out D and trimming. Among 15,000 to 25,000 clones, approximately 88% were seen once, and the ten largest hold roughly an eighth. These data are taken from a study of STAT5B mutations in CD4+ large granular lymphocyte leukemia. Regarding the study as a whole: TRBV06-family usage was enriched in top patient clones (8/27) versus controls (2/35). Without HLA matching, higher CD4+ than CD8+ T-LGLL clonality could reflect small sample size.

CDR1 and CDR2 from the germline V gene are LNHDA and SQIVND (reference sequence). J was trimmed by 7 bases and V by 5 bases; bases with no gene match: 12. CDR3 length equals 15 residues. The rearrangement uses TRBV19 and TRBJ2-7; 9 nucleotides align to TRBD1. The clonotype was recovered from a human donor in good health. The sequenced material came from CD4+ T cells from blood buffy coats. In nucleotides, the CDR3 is TGTGCCAGTAGTTCTCCCGGGACAGGGTTAGGAGAGCAGTACTTC. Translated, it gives CASSSPGTGLGEQYF.